Below, 13 T cell receptor beta chains from the same sample are listed, as sequenced in a study of blood T cells in healthy people across ages. Together with a sample-barcoded 5' primer, a J-beta primer mix was included in a second PCR lasting about 6 to 11 cycles. TCRdb reprocessed the 5' RACE reads with MiXCR, giving one entry per CDR3 protein. Of about 280,000 distinct CDR3 sequences in the sample, roughly a quarter are singletons; the top ten hold 29%. The material sequenced was blood. The receptor set was obtained from a woman in her 70s in good health.

This chain links TRBV28 with TRBJ2-5; D unclear. V lost 8 bases and J lost 5, with 15 bases in between. CDR1 MDHEN and CDR2 SYDVKM come from the germline V gene. CDR3 size: 13 residues. The CDR3 sequence is CASRHTSEETQYF. CDR3 DNA sequence: TGTGCCAGCCGCCATACGTCGGAGGAGACCCAGTACTTC.

The table lists this clonotype with a few counts. The chain carries TRBV7-2 and TRBJ1-2, with 10 bases identical to TRBD1. The CDR3 runs to 15 residues. CDR1 is SGHTA, CDR2 FQGNSA, per germline. The V segment lost 5 bases and the J segment 3 bases; nucleotides outside the gene matches: 6. Here the CDR3 DNA reads TGTGCCAGCAGCGCGACAGGGGGCGGGCACTATGGCTACACCTTC. It yields the protein CASSATGGGHYGYTF.

This clonotype has more than one count but fewer than ten. J is TRBJ2-1 and V is TRBV4-1; 7 bases line up with TRBD2. CDR3 length: 15 residues. Germline V gene lookup returns CDR1 MGHRA and CDR2 YSYEKL. The CDR3 DNA sequence: TGCGTCGTGGGAATAGCGGGTCTTCCCGACAATGAGCAGTTCTTC. Translation: CVVGIAGLPDNEQFF.

In its sample, this clonotype was seen many times. CDR3 nucleotide sequence: TGCAGCGGTGGGAACACAGATACGCAGTATTTT. As protein: CSGGNTDTQYF. The gene calls are TRBV29-1 and TRBJ2-3; no reliable D call. V lost 7 bases, J lost 2 bases, and 7 bases lay in between. CDR3 length: 11 residues. Per germline, CDR1 SQVTM and CDR2 ANQGSEA.

This clonotype has more than one count but fewer than ten. The chain uses TRBV29-1 and TRBJ2-7; no firm D call. This CDR3 has 12 amino acids. The germline V gene encodes CDR1 SQVTM and CDR2 ANQGSEA. V was clipped by 2 bases and J by 6 bases, with 11 bases between them. This CDR3 reads CSVEHRGSEQYF. CDR3 DNA sequence: TGCAGCGTTGAACATAGAGGTAGCGAGCAGTACTTC.

This chain connects TRBV6-1 to TRBJ2-2; D not certain. Germline values: CDR1 MNHNS, CDR2 SASEGT. The CDR3 extends over 13 amino acids. V gave up 6 bases and J gave up 7 bases, with 12 bases separating them. In DNA, the CDR3 is TGTGCCAGCAGGGCGTCACACTTCGGGGAGCTGTTTTTT. Residues: CASRASHFGELFF.

CDR3 protein: CASSVGQGGREQYF. CDR3 DNA: TGTGCCAGCAGTGTGGGTCAGGGGGGGCGTGAGCAGTACTTC. The V and J genes are TRBV12-3 or TRBV12-4 and TRBJ2-5; perhaps D is TRBD1 or TRBD2 (7 bases each). Trimming stripped 5 bases from V and 11 bases from J, with 21 bases between. The CDR3 is made up of 14 amino acids.

The chain combines TRBV15 with TRBJ2-1; no reliable D call. Germline V gene sequence: CDR1 LNHNV, CDR2 YYDKDF (reference sequence). Trimming left V 5 bases short and J 3 bases short, with 11 bases between. The CDR3 contains 14 residues. The CDR3 DNA sequence: TGTGCCACCAGCGGGCAGCCTAACTACAATGAGCAGTTCTTC. Protein product: CATSGQPNYNEQFF.

This chain links TRBV20-1 with TRBJ2-3; 14 bases map to TRBD2. The CDR3 extends over 15 amino acids. The V gene's germline CDR1 is DFQATT and CDR2 SNEGSKA (reference sequence). Trimming removed 6 bases from V and 1 base from J; junction bases left unmatched: 3. The CDR3 sequence: CSAATSGRGTDTQYF. The CDR3, as DNA: TGCAGTGCCGCGACTAGCGGGAGGGGCACAGATACGCAGTATTTT.

On this clonotype itself: This may be a read error, as it is one base from a much larger clone. This chain joins TRBV20-1 and TRBJ1-1; D unresolved. This CDR3 has 12 residues. CDR1 is DFQATT and CDR2 is SNEGSKA in the germline V gene (reference sequence). The CDR3 sequence is CISTLGSTEAFF. The CDR3 bases are TGCATCTCCACGTTAGGGAGCACTGAAGCTTTCTTT.

In this sample, this clonotype turned up a few times. The gene calls are TRBV29-1 and TRBJ2-1; 13 bases match TRBD2. The junction had 6 bases not matched to a gene; V was cut back by 7 bases and J by 9 bases. The CDR3 covers 13 residues. Germline values: CDR1 SQVTM, CDR2 ANQGSEA. The DNA of the CDR3 is TGCAGCGCCCTGACTAGCGGGAGGCTTGAGCAGTTCTTC. This translates into CSALTSGRLEQFF.

The V and J genes are TRBV7-9 and TRBJ2-1; D perhaps matches TRBD1 (6 bases). Germline values: CDR1 SEHNR, CDR2 FQNEAQ (reference sequence). V shed 5 bases and J shed 4 bases, with 21 bases lying between them. The CDR3 length is 17 residues. This CDR3 is CASSVPQGWGLYNEQFF. For the CDR3, the DNA is TGTGCCAGCAGCGTTCCGCAGGGGTGGGGGTTATACAATGAGCAGTTCTTC.

The J gene is TRBJ1-2, the V gene TRBV28; no firm D call. V shed 4 bases and J shed 1 base, with 4 bases lying between them. Germline loops: CDR1 MDHEN, CDR2 SYDVKM. CDR3 length equals 12 residues. CDR3 DNA sequence: TGTGCCAGCAGTTCTGATAACTATGGCTACACCTTC. Encoded protein: CASSSDNYGYTF.